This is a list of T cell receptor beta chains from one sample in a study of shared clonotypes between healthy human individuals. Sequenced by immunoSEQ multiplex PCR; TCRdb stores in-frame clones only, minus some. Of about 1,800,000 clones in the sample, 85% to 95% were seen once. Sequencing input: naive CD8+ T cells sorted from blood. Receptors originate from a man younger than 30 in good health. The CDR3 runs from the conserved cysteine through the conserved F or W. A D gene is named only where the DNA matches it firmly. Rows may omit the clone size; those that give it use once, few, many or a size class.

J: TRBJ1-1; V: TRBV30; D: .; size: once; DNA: TGTGCCTGGAGTGTAATAAGTAGTGAAGCTTTCTTT; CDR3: CAWSVISSEAFF
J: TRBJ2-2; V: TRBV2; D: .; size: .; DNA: TGTGCCAGCAGTGAATGGCAGGTCTTGATTAACACCGGGGAGCTGTTTTTT; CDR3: CASSEWQVLINTGELFF
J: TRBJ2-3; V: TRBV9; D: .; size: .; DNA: TGTGCCAGCAGCGTTAGACAGGAACCCACAGATACGCAGTATTTT; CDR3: CASSVRQEPTDTQYF
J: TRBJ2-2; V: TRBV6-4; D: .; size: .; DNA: TGTGCTTCTCGGTGGCAGGACGGCACCGGGGAGCTGTTTTTT; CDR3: CASRWQDGTGELFF
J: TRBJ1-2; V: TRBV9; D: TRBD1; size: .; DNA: TGTGCCAGCAGCTCCCGGGACAGGGACTATGGCTACACCTTC; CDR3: CASSSRDRDYGYTF
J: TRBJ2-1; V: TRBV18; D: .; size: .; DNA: TGTGCCAGCTCACCAGGGAGCTACAATGAGCAGTTCTTC; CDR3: CASSPGSYNEQFF
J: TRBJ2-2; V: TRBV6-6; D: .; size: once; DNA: TGTGCCAGCCAGCCGAACACCGGGGAGCTGTTTTTT; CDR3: CASQPNTGELFF
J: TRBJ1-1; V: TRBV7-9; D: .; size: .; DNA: TGTGCCAGCAGCCCACCTTCCCCTGGACGGGGGAACACTGAAGCTTTCTTT; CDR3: CASSPPSPGRGNTEAFF
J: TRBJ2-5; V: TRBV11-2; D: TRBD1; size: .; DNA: TGTGCCAGCAGCTCCTACGTGGGACAGGGGGTTCAAGAGACCCAGTACTTC; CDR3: CASSSYVGQGVQETQYF
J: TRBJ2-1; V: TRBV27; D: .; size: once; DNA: TGTGCCAGCAGTTTAAAGGGGATCTCCTACAATGAGCAGTTCTTC; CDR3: CASSLKGISYNEQFF
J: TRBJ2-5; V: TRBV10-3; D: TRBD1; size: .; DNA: TGTGCCATCAGAGAAGGACAGGGCGAGCAAGAGACCCAGTACTTC; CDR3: CAIREGQGEQETQYF
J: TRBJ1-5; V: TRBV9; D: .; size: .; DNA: TGTGCCAGCAGCGTAGGTGGGGGTCAGCCCCAGCATTTT; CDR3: CASSVGGGQPQHF
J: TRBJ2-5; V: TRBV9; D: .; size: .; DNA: TGTGCCAGCAGCGAAGACAGTGAGACCCAGTACTTC; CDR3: CASSEDSETQYF
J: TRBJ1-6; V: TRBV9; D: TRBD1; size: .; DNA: TGTGCCAGCAGCGAAACAGGGGACTATAATTCACCCCTCCACTTT; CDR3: CASSETGDYNSPLHF
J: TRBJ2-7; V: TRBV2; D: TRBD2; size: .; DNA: TGTGCCAGCAGTGAACACGCGGGAGGGCCGAGCTACGAGCAGTACTTC; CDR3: CASSEHAGGPSYEQYF
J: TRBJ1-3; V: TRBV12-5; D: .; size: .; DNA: TGTGCTAGTGGTTTGGGAGGGACTGGAAACACCATATATTTT; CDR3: CASGLGGTGNTIYF
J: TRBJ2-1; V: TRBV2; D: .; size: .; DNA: TGTGCCAGCAGTGATGTGGTAGCGCGAAATGGCGAGCAGTTCTTC; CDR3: CASSDVVARNGEQFF
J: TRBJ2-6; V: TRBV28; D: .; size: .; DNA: TGTGCCAGCAGTTTTGCGGAGTTCTCTGGGGCCAACGTCCTGACTTTC; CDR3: CASSFAEFSGANVLTF
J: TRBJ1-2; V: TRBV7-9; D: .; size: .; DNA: TGTGCCAGCAGCTTAGATGGAGGAGAACCTGGCTATGGCTACACCTTC; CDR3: CASSLDGGEPGYGYTF
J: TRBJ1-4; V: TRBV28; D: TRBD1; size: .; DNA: TGTGCCAGCAGTTTATGGGGACAGGGCTATAATGAAAAACTGTTTTTT; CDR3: CASSLWGQGYNEKLFF
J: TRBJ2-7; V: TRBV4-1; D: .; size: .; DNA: TGCGCCAGCAGCCAGGGTCCGAGCTCCTACGAGCAGTACTTC; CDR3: CASSQGPSSYEQYF
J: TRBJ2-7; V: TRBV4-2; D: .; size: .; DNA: TGTGCCAGCAGCCAAGGGGCAGAGGGGAGCTACGAGCAGTACTTC; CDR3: CASSQGAEGSYEQYF
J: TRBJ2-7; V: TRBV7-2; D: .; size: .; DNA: TGTGCCAGCAGCCCCACTCCCCGGTACGAGCAGTACTTC; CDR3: CASSPTPRYEQYF
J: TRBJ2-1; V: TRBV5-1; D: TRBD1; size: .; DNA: TGCGCCAGCAGCTTGTCAGGGGGCGGTTTCAATGAGCAGTTCTTC; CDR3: CASSLSGGGFNEQFF
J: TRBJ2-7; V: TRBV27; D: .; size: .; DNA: TGTGCCAGCAGTTTTGTGGGGGGTGGCGAGCAGTACTTC; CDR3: CASSFVGGGEQYF
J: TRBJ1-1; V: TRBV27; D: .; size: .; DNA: TGTGCCAGCAGTTTATTAGGCGGGCACACTGAAGCTTTCTTT; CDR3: CASSLLGGHTEAFF
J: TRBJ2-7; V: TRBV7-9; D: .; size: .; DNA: TGTGCCAGCAGCTCTGGAGCTTTAGGGGGGTTCTACGAGCAGTACTTC; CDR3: CASSSGALGGFYEQYF
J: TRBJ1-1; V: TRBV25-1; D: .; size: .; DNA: TGTGCCAGCAGTGAAGTTGGAGGTTGGGACACTGAAGCTTTCTTT; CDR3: CASSEVGGWDTEAFF
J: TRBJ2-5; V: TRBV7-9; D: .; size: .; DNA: TGTGCCAGCAGCTTAAGGGACACAGAGACCCAGTACTTC; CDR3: CASSLRDTETQYF
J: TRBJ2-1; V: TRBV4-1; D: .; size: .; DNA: TGCGCCAGCAGCCAAAGTGAGTCCGACTACAATGAGCAGTTCTTC; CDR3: CASSQSESDYNEQFF
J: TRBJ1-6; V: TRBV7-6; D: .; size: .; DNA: TGTGCCAGCAGCTTAGCCGTTGAAGGGAATTCACCCCTCCACTTT; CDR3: CASSLAVEGNSPLHF
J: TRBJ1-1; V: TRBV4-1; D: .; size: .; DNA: TGCGCCAGCAGGGGTGCGGACGGTGGCACTGAAGCTTTCTTT; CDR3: CASRGADGGTEAFF
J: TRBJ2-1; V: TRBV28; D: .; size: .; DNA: TGTGCCAGCAGCTATCAGGGGATTTCCTACAATGAGCAGTTCTTC; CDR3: CASSYQGISYNEQFF
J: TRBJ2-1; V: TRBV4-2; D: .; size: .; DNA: TGTGCCAGCAGCCCCGAAGCCGGGACGCCCCTTTCCTACAATGAGCAGTTCTTC; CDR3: CASSPEAGTPLSYNEQFF
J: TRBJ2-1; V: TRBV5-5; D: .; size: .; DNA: TGTGCCAGCAGTCCAGGGGAGGGCCGCATGTTCGATGAGCAGTTCTTC; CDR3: CASSPGEGRMFDEQFF
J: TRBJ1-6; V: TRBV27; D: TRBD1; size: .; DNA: TGTGCCAGCAGTTCCCCGGGACAGGCGACTTCACCCCTCCACTTT; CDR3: CASSSPGQATSPLHF
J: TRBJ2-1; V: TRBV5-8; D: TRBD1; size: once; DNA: TGTGCCAGCAGTACAGGGGCGTACAATGAGCAGTTCTTC; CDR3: CASSTGAYNEQFF
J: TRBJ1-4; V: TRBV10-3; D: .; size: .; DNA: TGTGCCATCAGTGAGGGAGCAGCAACTAATGAAAAACTGTTTTTT; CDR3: CAISEGAATNEKLFF
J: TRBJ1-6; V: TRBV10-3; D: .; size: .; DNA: TGTGCCATCAGTGAAGCCCATTCAGGTTCACCCCTCCACTTT; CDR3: CAISEAHSGSPLHF
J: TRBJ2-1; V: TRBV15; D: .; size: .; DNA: TGTGCCACCAGCAGAGGGAGATCGTACAATGAGCAGTTCTTC; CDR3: CATSRGRSYNEQFF
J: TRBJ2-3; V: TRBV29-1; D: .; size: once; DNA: TGCAGCGTTACCGGAGAGGAAGCCCCCGATACGCAGTATTTT; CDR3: CSVTGEEAPDTQYF
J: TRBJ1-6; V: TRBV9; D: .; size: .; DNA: TGTGCCAGCAGCGTAGATGTAAGGCCTACCGACGGTTCACCCCTCCACTTT; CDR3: CASSVDVRPTDGSPLHF
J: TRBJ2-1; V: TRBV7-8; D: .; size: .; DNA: TGTGCCAGCAGCTTGGAGGGCAGTTACTCCTACAATGAGCAGTTCTTC; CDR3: CASSLEGSYSYNEQFF
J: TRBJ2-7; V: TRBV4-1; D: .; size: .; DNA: TGCGCCAGCAGCCAAGGGGCTAACTCCTACGAGCAGTACTTC; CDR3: CASSQGANSYEQYF
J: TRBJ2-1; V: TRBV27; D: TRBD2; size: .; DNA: TGTGCCAGCAGTTTATCGGCTAGCGGGAGGGGGGGCGATGAGCAGTTCTTC; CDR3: CASSLSASGRGGDEQFF
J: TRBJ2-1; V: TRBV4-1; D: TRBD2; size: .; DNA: TGCGCCAGCAGCCAAGTGATAGCGGGACTAGCGGACTACAATGAGCAGTTCTTC; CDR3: CASSQVIAGLADYNEQFF
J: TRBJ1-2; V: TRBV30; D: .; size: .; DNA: TGTGCCTTCCAACCCCCGGGGAGAGGGGGCTACACCTTC; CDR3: CAFQPPGRGGYTF
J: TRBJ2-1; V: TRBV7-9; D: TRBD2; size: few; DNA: TGTGCCAGCAGCCCTAGCGGGAGCTCCTACAATGAGCAGTTCTTC; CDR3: CASSPSGSSYNEQFF
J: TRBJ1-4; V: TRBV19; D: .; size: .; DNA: TGTGCCAGTATGTCCCCCATTAATGAAAAACTGTTTTTT; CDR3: CASMSPINEKLFF
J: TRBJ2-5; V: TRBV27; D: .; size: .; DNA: TGTGCCAGCAGGTCGCAAGAGACCCAGTACTTC; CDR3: CASRSQETQYF
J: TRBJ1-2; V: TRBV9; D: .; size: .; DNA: TGTGCCAGCAGCGTAGATTTAAGGAGCGAGACAGAGAGTTCGAAGGACTATGGCTACACCTTC; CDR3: CASSVDLRSETESSKDYGYTF
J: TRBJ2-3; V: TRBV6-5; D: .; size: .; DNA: TGTGCCAGCACTTATGATCCGAGCACAGATACGCAGTATTTT; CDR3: CASTYDPSTDTQYF
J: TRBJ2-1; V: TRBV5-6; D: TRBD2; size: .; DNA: TGTGCCAGCAGCGTAGCGGGAGAGACGAGTAATGAGCAGTTCTTC; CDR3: CASSVAGETSNEQFF
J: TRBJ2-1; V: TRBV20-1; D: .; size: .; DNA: TGCAGTGCTAGGCTAGTCGATGAGCAGTTCTTC; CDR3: CSARLVDEQFF
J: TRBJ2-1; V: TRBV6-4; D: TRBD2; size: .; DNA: TGTGCCAGCAGTGACCCGTCGTTGCCTAGCGGGAGGAATTGTCATGAGCAGTTCTTC; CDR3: CASSDPSLPSGRNCHEQFF